This TCR beta chain derives from a study of blood T cell repertoires in COVID-19. Method: immunoSEQ multiplex PCR; TCRdb's copy keeps in-frame clones and lacks some. The sample yields roughly 280,000 clones, about 88% seen once. The germline V gene has CDR1 KGHDR and CDR2 SFDVKD. The CDR3 length is 14 residues. The ends were cut back, 3 bases at V and 2 bases at J, with 9 bases in the middle. The gene calls are TRBV24-1 and TRBJ2-5, with a weak D call TRBD1 (6 bases). The sequencing sample was made of PBMCs or T cells enriched from blood (not recorded which). The receptor comes from a woman aged 45 to 65 who had recovered from COVID-19. The CDR3 DNA follows: TGTGCCACCAGTGATACTGGACAGCAAGAGACCCAGTACTTC. Residues: CATSDTGQQETQYF.